The 10 T cell receptor beta chains given below trace back to one sample, sequenced in a study of T cell responses to AZD1222 COVID-19 vaccine. Measured with immunoSEQ multiplex PCR; TCRdb has only the in-frame clones, and not every one. This table holds about 130,000 clones, 90% found once. Sequenced material: peripheral blood, taken on day 0 of AZD1222 vaccination. Receptors originate from an adult in good health.

The chain joins TRBV27 to TRBJ1-5; D is undetermined. V gave up 5 bases and J gave up 7 bases, with 12 bases separating them. CDR3 length: 13 amino acids. The germline V gene has CDR1 MNHEY and CDR2 SMNVEV (reference sequence). CDR3 coding DNA: TGTGCCAGCAGTATAGATGTGGGACAGCCCCAGCATTTT. Translating gives CASSIDVGQPQHF.

The rearrangement uses TRBV2 and TRBJ2-3; D perhaps matches TRBD1 (6 bases). The germline V gene encodes CDR1 SNHLY and CDR2 FYNNEI. Trimming removed 8 bases from V and 6 bases from J, with 21 bases in between. The CDR3 runs 15 residues. The CDR3 DNA reads as TGTGCCAGCGGGGGCAGGGGCCTCTCCGGGGATACGCAGTATTTT. Protein: CASGGRGLSGDTQYF.

The V call is TRBV2, the J call TRBJ2-3; tentative D call: TRBD2 (7 bases). V dropped 5 bases and J dropped 1 base, with 13 bases sitting between them. This CDR3 region has 15 residues. Germline V CDR1 and CDR2: SNHLY, FYNNEI. CDR3 residues: CASSPRGAGTDTQYF. For the CDR3, the DNA is TGTGCCAGCAGTCCCCGGGGGGCGGGCACAGATACGCAGTATTTT.

The chain carries TRBV19 and TRBJ1-5; TRBD1 agrees at 7 bases. The V segment lost 9 bases and the J segment 2 bases; nucleotides outside the gene matches: 4. Germline V gives CDR1 LNHDA, CDR2 SQIVND (reference sequence). The CDR3 is made up of 13 amino acids. The CDR3 here is CASWTGGNQPQHF. For the CDR3, the DNA is TGTGCCAGCTGGACAGGCGGCAATCAGCCCCAGCATTTT.

The table lists this clone with a count of one. V gene TRBV30 combines with J gene TRBJ2-3; unclear D gene. Germline loops: CDR1 GTSNPN, CDR2 SVGIG (reference sequence). The length of the CDR3 is 11 residues. Trimming pared 2 bases from V and 5 bases from J, leaving 5 bases between. The DNA of the CDR3 is TGTGCCTGGAGTTCTGGAGATACGCAGTATTTT. Its protein product is CAWSSGDTQYF.

This clone has only one observation. V usage is TRBV10-3 and J usage is TRBJ2-1; TRBD2 is a possible D gene (7 bases). The CDR3 runs to 16 residues. Germline assignment: CDR1 ENHRY and CDR2 SYGVKD. V was clipped by 0 bases and J by 1 base, with 10 bases between them. CDR3 loop: CAISESRGGSYNEQFF. In DNA form, the CDR3 reads TGTGCCATCAGTGAGTCGAGGGGGGGGTCCTACAATGAGCAGTTCTTC.

This clone has only one observation. The V gene is TRBV24-1, the J gene TRBJ2-1; D possibly corresponds to TRBD2 (6 bases). Trimming removed 6 bases at V and 5 bases at J, with 19 bases between. Per the germline V gene, CDR1 is KGHDR and CDR2 is SFDVKD. This CDR3 spans 16 amino acids. The CDR3 protein is CATSPSGLLTDNEQFF. The CDR3 nucleotides read TGTGCCACCAGTCCTTCGGGACTCCTTACAGACAATGAGCAGTTCTTC.

The chain carries TRBV5-4 and TRBJ1-5, with no clear D. V shed 0 bases and J shed 4 bases, with 8 bases lying between them. Germline V lookup: CDR1 SGHNT, CDR2 YYREEE (reference sequence). The CDR3 has 14 residues. The CDR3 sequence is CASSLGQTNQPQHF. The DNA for the CDR3 is TGTGCCAGCAGCTTGGGGCAGACAAATCAGCCCCAGCATTTT. The whole variable domain, filled in from reference TRBV5-4 and TRBJ1-5, reads ETGVTQSPTHLIKTRGQQVTLRCSSQSGHNTVSWYQQALGQGPQFIFQYYREEENGRGNFPPRFSGLQFPNYSSELNVNALELDDSALYLCASSLGQTNQPQHFGDGTRLSIL.

CDR3 DNA sequence: TGCGCCAGCAGCCAAGGGACACATCAGCCCCAGCATTTT. Protein: CASSQGTHQPQHF. The chain joins TRBV4-3 to TRBJ1-5, with a weak D call TRBD1 (5 bases). With 1 base removed from V and 5 bases from J, the gap between germline ends came to 6 bases. The CDR3 runs to 13 residues. Germline loops: CDR1 LGHNA, CDR2 YSLEER.

This chain uses TRBV4-3 with TRBJ1-2, with D unresolved. The CDR3 has 16 residues. Trimming took off 0 bases at V and 7 bases at J, with 18 bases between the two ends. The germline CDR1 and CDR2 sequences are LGHNA and YSLEER. The CDR3 is CASSQDHTAPWGGYTF. The DNA for the CDR3 is TGCGCCAGCAGCCAAGATCATACGGCCCCGTGGGGTGGCTACACCTTC.